This record looks at one TCR beta chain sequence and its context. What it recognizes is unknown. This record comes from a study of CD8 T cells in ankylosing spondylitis. Notes on the study in general: Earlier work had already found some motif variants in reactive arthritis synovial fluid and blood. Disease-associated clones were reportedly significantly overrepresented in matched ankylosing spondylitis synovial fluid. Ankylosing spondylitis blood appeared to be characterized by a TCR beta motif of fewer than ten highly homologous variants.

Germline assignment: CDR1 SNHLY and CDR2 FYNNEI. The CDR3 loop spans 12 amino acids. Trimming removed 6 bases from V and 5 bases from J; junction bases left unmatched: 2. Via MiXCR, TCRdb re-called the 5' RACE reads, giving one row per CDR3 protein. The table shows 220,000 or so distinct CDR3 sequences, with 18% occurring only once. The specimen was blood, either unsorted or a sorted T cell fraction (not recorded which). The chain couples TRBV2 to TRBJ2-7; the match to TRBD1 covers 9 bases. The source is a male donor with ankylosing spondylitis. The CDR3 nucleotides read TGTGCCAGCAGCGGGACAGGGAACGAGCAGTACTTC. Its translation: CASSGTGNEQYF.